These 6 T cell receptor beta chains share one sample of origin, sequenced in a study of T cell changes during pregnancy in multiple sclerosis. Sequencing used immunoSEQ multiplex PCR; TCRdb keeps in-frame clones, though not all of them. This sample carries 45,000 to 70,000 clones, more than 85% of them seen once, and the ten largest clones take 2.8%. Material: peripheral blood, obtained in the third trimester of pregnancy. These receptors were obtained from a female donor in good health, enrolled as a control in a pregnancy study.

The V gene is TRBV4-2, the J gene TRBJ2-7, with TRBD2 matching over 15 bases. Germline assignment: CDR1 LGHNA and CDR2 YNFKEQ. With 4 bases clipped from V and 3 bases from J, the junction kept 10 bases outside the gene matches. CDR3 length: 18 residues. The CDR3 loop is CASSRYFGTSGRNYEQYF. CDR3 nucleotide sequence: TGTGCCAGCAGCCGGTACTTCGGGACTAGCGGGAGGAACTACGAGCAGTACTTC.

The V gene is TRBV28, the J gene TRBJ1-1, with D possibly TRBD1 on 6 matching bases. Trimming removed 6 bases at V and 0 bases at J, with 17 bases between. Per the germline V gene, CDR1 is MDHEN and CDR2 is SYDVKM. The CDR3 is 16 amino acids. CDR3 in DNA: TGTGCCAGCAGCCTTTATAACAGGGCCATGAACACTGAAGCTTTCTTT. Protein product: CASSLYNRAMNTEAFF.

CDR3 in amino acids: CAWSVGLAGRETQYF. In nucleotides, the CDR3 is TGTGCCTGGAGTGTTGGGCTCGCTGGGAGGGAGACCCAGTACTTC. This chain connects TRBV30 to TRBJ2-5; D perhaps matches TRBD2 (6 bases). This CDR3 comprises 15 residues. V gave up 0 bases and J gave up 5 bases, with 16 bases separating them. Germline-derived CDR1 and CDR2 are GTSNPN and SVGIG (reference sequence).

The CDR3 reads CASSLVVSYGYTF. The CDR3 DNA follows: TGTGCCAGCAGCCTTGTTGTCTCGTATGGCTACACCTTC. The chain links TRBV5-8 to TRBJ1-2; D remains unclear. The V end was cut by 4 bases, the J end by 5 bases, with 12 bases between. The CDR3 has 13 amino acids. The germline V gene has CDR1 SGHTS and CDR2 YDEGEE.

This chain links TRBV6-5 with TRBJ2-7; 7 bases line up with TRBD1. This CDR3 is built from 16 residues. The trim removed 3 bases at V and 1 base at J, leaving 9 bases unmatched. The V gene's germline CDR1 is MNHEY and CDR2 SVGAGI. CDR3 sequence (DNA): TGTGCCAGCAGTTATTCCCGGACAGGTGATTCCTACGAGCAGTACTTC. Its translation is CASSYSRTGDSYEQYF.

The V gene is TRBV5-8, the J gene TRBJ2-6, with D perhaps matching TRBD1 (5 bases). The CDR3 runs to 15 residues. V was shortened by 4 bases and J by 0 bases, with 8 bases between the two germline ends. Germline V gene lookup returns CDR1 SGHTS and CDR2 YDEGEE. The DNA of the CDR3 is TGTGCCAGCAGCCCGACAGACTCTGGGGCCAACGTCCTGACTTTC. Its protein product is CASSPTDSGANVLTF.